Shown below are 25 T cell receptor beta chains from a single sample sequenced in a study of PD-1 blockade in classical Hodgkin lymphoma. Relapse after autologous stem cell transplantation occurred in every patient, and brentuximab vedotin exposure varied. Sequencing was performed with immunoSEQ multiplex PCR; in TCRdb, only in-frame clones are kept and a portion is missing. Here the sample spans under 15,000 clones, about four fifths being singletons. The input for sequencing was peripheral blood mononuclear cells (PBMCs), taken at baseline. All receptors come from a human donor with classical Hodgkin lymphoma.

This rearrangement joins TRBV13 to TRBJ2-5, with TRBD1 as a possible D gene (7 bases). Trimming left V 2 bases short and J 5 bases short, with 12 bases between. This CDR3 has 14 residues. Germline V CDR1 and CDR2: PRHDT, FYEKMQ (reference sequence). Here the CDR3 DNA reads TGTGCCAGCAGCTTACGGGCAGGGGGGGAGACCCAGTACTTC. Its protein is CASSLRAGGETQYF.

J is TRBJ1-5 and V is TRBV5-1, with D possibly being TRBD1 (5 bases). CDR3 size: 13 residues. V was pared by 4 bases and J by 2 bases, with 7 bases between. Germline assignment: CDR1 SGHRS and CDR2 YFSETQ. The CDR3 bases are TGCGCCAGCAGCAGGGACGGCAATCAGCCCCAGCATTTT. Translation gives CASSRDGNQPQHF. Variable domain in full (rest from reference TRBV5-1 and TRBJ1-5): KAGVTQTPRYLIKTRGQQVTLSCSPISGHRSVSWYQQTPGQGLQFLFEYFSETQRNKGNFPGRFSGRQFSNSRSEMNVSTLELGDSALYLCASSRDGNQPQHFGDGTRLSIL.

The rearrangement links TRBV7-9 to TRBJ2-6; TRBD1 matches at 9 bases. This CDR3 is built from 17 residues. J gave up 0 bases and V 5 bases, and 5 bases lay outside the gene matches. CDR1 SEHNR and CDR2 FQNEAQ come from the germline V gene (reference sequence). CDR3 sequence reads: CASSPGTGRSGANVLTF. The CDR3 bases are TGTGCCAGCAGCCCGGGGACAGGGCGCTCTGGGGCCAACGTCCTGACTTTC.

V is TRBV7-2 and J is TRBJ2-7; no reliable D call. Trimming took off 4 bases at V and 9 bases at J, with 16 bases between the two ends. This CDR3 has 13 amino acids. Germline loops: CDR1 SGHTA, CDR2 FQGNSA. CDR3 in DNA: TGTGCCAGCAGCTCACCGACGGGCAAAGGGCAGTACTTC. It encodes CASSSPTGKGQYF. Supplemented by reference TRBV7-2 and TRBJ2-7, the full variable domain reads GAGVSQSPSNKVTEKGKDVELRCDPISGHTALYWYRQSLGQGLEFLIYFQGNSAPDKSGLPSDRFSAERTGGSVSTLTIQRTQQEDSAVYLCASSSPTGKGQYFGPGTRLTVT.

The rearrangement joins TRBV10-1 to TRBJ1-1; TRBD1 might be the D (5 bases). From germline, CDR1 is WNHNN and CDR2 SYGVQD (reference sequence). V shed 3 bases and J shed 6 bases, with 14 bases lying between them. The length of the CDR3 is 14 residues. The CDR3 coding sequence is TGCGCCAGCAGTGATGGGGGAACGGTCGCTGAAGCTTTCTTT. Protein: CASSDGGTVAEAFF.

CDR3 coding DNA: TGTGCCAGCAGCTTGGCCTTAGAGACCCAGTACTTC. Amino acid sequence: CASSLALETQYF. The chain couples TRBV5-4 to TRBJ2-5; the D is unclear. Trimming removed 0 bases from V and 4 bases from J, with 4 bases in between. The CDR3 has 12 residues. Germline V gene sequence: CDR1 SGHNT, CDR2 YYREEE (reference sequence). The whole variable domain, remainder taken from reference TRBV5-4 and TRBJ2-5, is ETGVTQSPTHLIKTRGQQVTLRCSSQSGHNTVSWYQQALGQGPQFIFQYYREEENGRGNFPPRFSGLQFPNYSSELNVNALELDDSALYLCASSLALETQYFGPGTRLLVL.

This chain joins TRBV7-6 and TRBJ2-2, with D uncertain. Between the trimmed V and J ends, which lost 5 bases and 4 bases, there was a span of 11 bases. Germline V gene data show CDR1 as SGHVS and CDR2 as FNYEAQ. The length of the CDR3 is 14 residues. The CDR3 sequence is CASSLQETTGELFF. CDR3 bases: TGTGCCAGCAGCCTGCAGGAGACCACCGGGGAGCTGTTTTTT.

The chain carries TRBV5-4 and TRBJ2-1, with a possible D match to TRBD1 (5 bases). With 4 bases removed from V and 6 bases from J, the gap between germline ends came to 20 bases. This CDR3 region has 16 residues. Looked up from germline, CDR1 is SGHNT and CDR2 is YYREEE (reference sequence). The DNA for the CDR3 is TGTGCCAGCAGCCAGGGTACAGGTATTTATGGCAATGAGCAGTTCTTC. Translating it yields CASSQGTGIYGNEQFF.

The chain recombines TRBV28 with TRBJ2-1, with 7 bases fitting TRBD1. The ends lost 6 bases at V and 7 bases at J; junction bases unmatched: 6. Germline values: CDR1 MDHEN, CDR2 SYDVKM. CDR3 size: 13 residues. This chain's CDR3 is CASRRQGGNEQFF. CDR3 in DNA: TGTGCCAGCAGACGACAGGGTGGGAATGAGCAGTTCTTC.

The chain has TRBV6-5 and TRBJ1-2, with D hard to call. The CDR3 loop spans 12 amino acids. The germline V and J ends were trimmed by 6 bases and 7 bases, with 12 bases remaining between them. Germline V CDR1 and CDR2: MNHEY, SVGAGI. The CDR3 loop is CASSHRELGYTF. In DNA form, the CDR3 reads TGTGCCAGCAGCCATCGAGAGCTTGGCTACACCTTC.

The count of this clone is one. This sequence joins TRBV4-1 and TRBJ1-4; unclear D gene. Per the germline V gene, CDR1 is MGHRA and CDR2 is YSYEKL. Trimming stripped 1 base from V and 7 bases from J, with 7 bases between. The CDR3 extends over 13 amino acids. CDR3 loop: CASSQARPEKLFF. The DNA for the CDR3 is TGCGCCAGCAGCCAAGCCCGCCCTGAAAAACTGTTTTTT.

V usage is TRBV4-1 and J usage is TRBJ1-4, with D possibly being TRBD1 (5 bases). The CDR3 contains 15 residues. Trimming took off 0 bases at V and 2 bases at J, with 7 bases between the two ends. Germline lookup yields CDR1 MGHRA and CDR2 YSYEKL. The CDR3 region is CASSQDGATNEKLFF. CDR3 sequence (DNA): TGCGCCAGCAGCCAAGACGGGGCGACTAATGAAAAACTGTTTTTT.

The chain carries TRBV5-1 and TRBJ2-1; no firm D call. Germline CDR1 reads SGHRS; CDR2 reads YFSETQ. The CDR3 length is 11 residues. Trimming cost V 6 bases and J 4 bases, with 5 bases left between them. The CDR3 nucleotides are TGCGCCAGCATCGCATACAATGAGCAGTTCTTC. Translation: CASIAYNEQFF.

The V gene is TRBV11-2, the J gene TRBJ2-5; D possibly matches TRBD1 or TRBD2 (6 bases each). V was pared by 4 bases and J by 1 base, with 16 bases between. Germline V CDR1 and CDR2: SGHAT, FQNNGV. The CDR3 is made up of 16 amino acids. The CDR3 DNA is TGTGCCAGCAGCTCTACGAGAGGGGGAGGCCAAGAGACCCAGTACTTC. Translating it yields CASSSTRGGGQETQYF.

V and J are TRBV5-1 and TRBJ2-3; unclear D gene. Looked up from germline, CDR1 is SGHRS and CDR2 is YFSETQ. The CDR3 runs 12 residues. The ends were cut back, 2 bases at V and 3 bases at J, with 4 bases in the middle. This CDR3 is CASSFGTDTQYF. The CDR3 DNA is TGCGCCAGCAGCTTTGGTACAGATACGCAGTATTTT.

This rearrangement joins TRBV21-1 to TRBJ2-5. TRBV21-1 is described as a pseudogene. CDR3 length: 14 amino acids. The CDR3 DNA reads TGTGCCAGCAGCAAAGAGGATGGTCAAGAGACCCAGTACTTC. Its translation: CASSKEDGQETQYF.

The J gene is TRBJ1-2, the V gene TRBV10-3; perhaps TRBD1 as D (5 bases). V lost 5 bases and J 7 bases, leaving 14 bases between the germline ends. The CDR3 is 13 amino acids. The germline gives CDR1 ENHRY, CDR2 SYGVKD. CDR3 region: CAISSGGASGYTF. CDR3 coding DNA: TGTGCCATCAGTTCGGGTGGGGCTTCTGGCTACACCTTC.

The gene calls are TRBV9 and TRBJ2-2; D remains unclear. CDR1 and CDR2 from the germline V gene are SGDLS and YYNGEE. The CDR3 covers 15 residues. V lost 4 bases to trimming and J lost 4 bases, with 14 bases between them. In DNA, the CDR3 is TGTGCCAGCAGCCAAGGGCCCAGGACCACCGGGGAGCTGTTTTTT. This translates into CASSQGPRTTGELFF.

The genes are TRBV18 and TRBJ1-5; 7 bases agree with TRBD1. This CDR3 comprises 14 residues. With 6 bases clipped from V and 4 bases from J, the junction kept 6 bases outside the gene matches. CDR1 is KGHSH, CDR2 LQKENI, per germline. CDR3 loop: CASSRQGQNQPQHF. The CDR3 coding sequence is TGTGCCAGCTCGAGACAGGGTCAGAATCAGCCCCAGCATTTT. The full variable domain, in which reference TRBV18 and TRBJ1-5 provide the parts outside the CDR3, is NAGVMQNPRHLVRRRGQEARLRCSPMKGHSHVYWYRQLPEEGLKFMVYLQKENIIDESGMPKERFSAEFPKEGPSILRIQQVVRGDSAAYFCASSRQGQNQPQHFGDGTRLSIL.

The chain has TRBV5-1 and TRBJ2-1; the match to TRBD2 covers 11 bases. Germline V gene lookup returns CDR1 SGHRS and CDR2 YFSETQ. This CDR3 has 15 amino acids. V lost 1 base to trimming and J lost 6 bases; unmatched junction nucleotides: 3. In nucleotides, the CDR3 is TGCGCCAGCAGCTTGACTCTAGCGGGGGGCAATGAGCAGTTCTTC. Residues: CASSLTLAGGNEQFF. Variable domain in full (rest from reference TRBV5-1 and TRBJ2-1): KAGVTQTPRYLIKTRGQQVTLSCSPISGHRSVSWYQQTPGQGLQFLFEYFSETQRNKGNFPGRFSGRQFSNSRSEMNVSTLELGDSALYLCASSLTLAGGNEQFFGPGTRLTVL.

This clone was counted once. V is TRBV14 and J is TRBJ2-2; no reliable D call. The CDR3 is made up of 14 amino acids. CDR1 SGHDN and CDR2 FVKESK come from the germline V gene. Between the trimmed V and J ends, which lost 5 bases and 4 bases, there was a span of 11 bases. For the CDR3, the DNA is TGTGCCAGCAGCTCATTAGTTTCCACCGGGGAGCTGTTTTTT. Amino acid sequence: CASSSLVSTGELFF.

The chain links TRBV18 to TRBJ2-1; TRBD2 matches 8 bases. The CDR3 totals 14 residues. In germline, CDR1 is KGHSH, CDR2 LQKENI. After removal of 6 bases from V and 6 bases from J, the junction contained 7 bases not matched to a gene. The CDR3 sequence is CASSDLAGPNEQFF. The CDR3 DNA sequence: TGTGCCAGCTCTGATCTAGCGGGCCCCAATGAGCAGTTCTTC.

As DNA, the CDR3 is TGTGCCAGCAGTCAAAGGACTAGCGGGGGCACAGATACGCAGTATTTT. Translating gives CASSQRTSGGTDTQYF. This chain links TRBV2 with TRBJ2-3, with 12 bases matching TRBD2. The CDR3 sequence is 16 residues long. The V segment lost 5 bases and the J segment 1 base; nucleotides outside the gene matches: 4. From germline, CDR1 is SNHLY and CDR2 FYNNEI.

V usage is TRBV10-3 and J usage is TRBJ2-7, with D unclear. The germline V and J ends were trimmed by 4 bases and 3 bases, with 10 bases remaining between them. From germline, CDR1 is ENHRY and CDR2 SYGVKD. The CDR3 consists of 13 residues. CDR3 bases: TGTGCCATCAGTGTAGGCCATCGCTACGAGCAGTACTTC. Its translation: CAISVGHRYEQYF.

As to this clone: A junction boundary mismatches the germline segment, possibly from a read error. The chain joins TRBV10-3 to TRBJ2-1; TRBD2 agrees at 10 bases. Germline V gene sequence: CDR1 ENHRY, CDR2 SYGVKD. The CDR3 length is 12 residues. The CDR3 sequence: CAIRTSGDRQVF. CDR3 bases: TGTGCCATCAGAACTAGCGGGGATCGTCAGGTCTTC.